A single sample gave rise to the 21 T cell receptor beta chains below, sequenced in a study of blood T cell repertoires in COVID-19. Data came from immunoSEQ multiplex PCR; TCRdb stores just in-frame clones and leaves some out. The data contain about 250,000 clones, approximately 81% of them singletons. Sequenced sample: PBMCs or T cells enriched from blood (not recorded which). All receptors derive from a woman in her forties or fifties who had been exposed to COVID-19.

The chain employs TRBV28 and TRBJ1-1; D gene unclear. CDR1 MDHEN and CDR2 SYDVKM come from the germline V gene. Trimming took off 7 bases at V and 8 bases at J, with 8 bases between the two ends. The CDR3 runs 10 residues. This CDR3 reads CASIGKEAFF. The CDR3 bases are TGTGCCAGCATCGGGAAGGAAGCTTTCTTT.

CDR3 coding DNA: TGTGCCAGCAGTCGTTTAAGACTGGCCGAGCGACAGGCCAATTCACCCCTCCACTTT. Its protein product is CASSRLRLAERQANSPLHF. V is TRBV28 and J is TRBJ1-6; D perhaps matches TRBD1 (6 bases). The CDR3 is made up of 19 amino acids. The V and J ends lost 5 bases and 7 bases respectively, with 27 bases between them. Per germline, CDR1 MDHEN and CDR2 SYDVKM.

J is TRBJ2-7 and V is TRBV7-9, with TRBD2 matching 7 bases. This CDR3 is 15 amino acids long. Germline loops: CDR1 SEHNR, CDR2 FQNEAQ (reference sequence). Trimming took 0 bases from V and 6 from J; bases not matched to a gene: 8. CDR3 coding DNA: TGTGCCAGCAGCTTAGCGGGGGGGTGGCTCGCCGAGCAGTACTTC. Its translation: CASSLAGGWLAEQYF.

The CDR3 loop reads CATQWGGWTEAFF. The CDR3 DNA sequence: TGTGCCACCCAATGGGGGGGGTGGACTGAAGCTTTCTTT. The chain links TRBV19 to TRBJ1-1, with D perhaps TRBD1 (5 bases). The CDR3 spans 13 residues. V gave up 10 bases and J gave up 5 bases, with 17 bases separating them. Germline lookup yields CDR1 LNHDA and CDR2 SQIVND (reference sequence).

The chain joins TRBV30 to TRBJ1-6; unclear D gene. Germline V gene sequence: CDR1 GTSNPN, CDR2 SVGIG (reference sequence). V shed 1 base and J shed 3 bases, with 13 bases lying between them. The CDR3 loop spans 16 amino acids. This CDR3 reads CAWSAPNRFYNSPLHF. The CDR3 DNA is TGTGCCTGGAGTGCCCCCAACAGATTCTATAATTCACCCCTCCACTTT.

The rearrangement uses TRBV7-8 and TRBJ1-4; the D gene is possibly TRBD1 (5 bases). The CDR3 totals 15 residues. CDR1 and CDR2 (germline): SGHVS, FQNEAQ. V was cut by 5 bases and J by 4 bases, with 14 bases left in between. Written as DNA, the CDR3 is TGTGCCAGCAGCCCCGCGACAGTTAATAATGAAAAACTGTTTTTT. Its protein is CASSPATVNNEKLFF.

The CDR3 here is CASSLTGGPGTGELFF. In DNA, the CDR3 is TGTGCCAGCAGCTTGACGGGGGGGCCGGGCACCGGGGAGCTGTTTTTT. V usage is TRBV5-5 and J usage is TRBJ2-2, with TRBD2 identical over 8 bases. Germline V gene data show CDR1 as SGHKS and CDR2 as YYEKEE (reference sequence). V lost 1 base, J lost 4 bases, and 6 bases stayed unmatched. The CDR3 consists of 16 residues.

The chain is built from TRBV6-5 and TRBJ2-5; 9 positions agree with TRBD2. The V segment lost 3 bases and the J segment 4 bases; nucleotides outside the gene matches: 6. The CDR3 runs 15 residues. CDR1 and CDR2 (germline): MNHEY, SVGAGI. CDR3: CASSYVGGGVETQYF. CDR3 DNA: TGTGCCAGCAGTTATGTAGGCGGGGGGGTAGAGACCCAGTACTTC.

The CDR3 loop is CATSAQRETQYF. The CDR3 DNA is TGTGCCACCAGCGCGCAGAGGGAGACCCAGTACTTC. This chain connects TRBV15 to TRBJ2-5, with unresolved D. Trimming stripped 5 bases from V and 5 bases from J, with 9 bases between. The CDR3 contains 12 residues. CDR1 and CDR2 from the germline V gene are LNHNV and YYDKDF (reference sequence). Together with reference TRBV15 and TRBJ2-5, the CDR3 gives the full variable domain: DAMVIQNPRYQVTQFGKPVTLSCSQTLNHNVMYWYQQKSSQAPKLLFHYYDKDFNNEADTPDNFQSRRPNTSFCFLDIRSPGLGDTAMYLCATSAQRETQYFGPGTRLLVL.

The CDR3 nucleotides are TGTGCCAGCATCAACAGGGGGCGAGGTACTGAAGCTTTCTTT. Translating gives CASINRGRGTEAFF. V gene TRBV13 combines with J gene TRBJ1-1, with 9 bases fitting TRBD1. V was clipped by 7 bases and J by 5 bases; unmatched bases: 8. Germline assignment: CDR1 PRHDT and CDR2 FYEKMQ (reference sequence). The CDR3 has 14 residues.

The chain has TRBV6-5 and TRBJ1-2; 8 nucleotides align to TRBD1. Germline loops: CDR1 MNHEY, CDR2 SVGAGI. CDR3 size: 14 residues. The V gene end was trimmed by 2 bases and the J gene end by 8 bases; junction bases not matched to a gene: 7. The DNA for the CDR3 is TGTGCCAGCAGTTACCCCAGGGGGCTCGGGGGCTACACCTTC. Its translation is CASSYPRGLGGYTF.

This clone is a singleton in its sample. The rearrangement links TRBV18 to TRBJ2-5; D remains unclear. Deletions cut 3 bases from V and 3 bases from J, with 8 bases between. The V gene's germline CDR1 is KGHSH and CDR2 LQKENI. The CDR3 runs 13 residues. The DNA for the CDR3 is TGTGCCAGCTCACCGGAGCAGAAAGAGACCCAGTACTTC. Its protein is CASSPEQKETQYF.

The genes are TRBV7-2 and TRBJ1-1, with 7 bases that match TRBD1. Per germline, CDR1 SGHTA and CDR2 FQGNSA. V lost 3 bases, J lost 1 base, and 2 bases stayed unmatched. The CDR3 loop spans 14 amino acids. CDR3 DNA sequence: TGTGCCAGCAGCTTCGGGACAGCGAACACTGAAGCTTTCTTT. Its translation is CASSFGTANTEAFF.

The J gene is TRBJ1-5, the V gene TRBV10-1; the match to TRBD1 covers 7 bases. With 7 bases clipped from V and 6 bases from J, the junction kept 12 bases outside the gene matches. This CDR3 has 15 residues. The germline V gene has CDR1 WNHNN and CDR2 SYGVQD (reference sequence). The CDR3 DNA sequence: TGCGCCAGCAAGACGCCGACAGGGTTCCGTCAGCCCCAGCATTTT. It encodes CASKTPTGFRQPQHF.

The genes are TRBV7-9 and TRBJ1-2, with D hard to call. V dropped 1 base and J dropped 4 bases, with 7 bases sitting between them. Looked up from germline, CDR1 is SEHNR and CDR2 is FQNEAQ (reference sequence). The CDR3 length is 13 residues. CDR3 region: CASSLGSGYGYTF. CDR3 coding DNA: TGTGCCAGCAGCTTAGGGTCGGGCTATGGCTACACCTTC.

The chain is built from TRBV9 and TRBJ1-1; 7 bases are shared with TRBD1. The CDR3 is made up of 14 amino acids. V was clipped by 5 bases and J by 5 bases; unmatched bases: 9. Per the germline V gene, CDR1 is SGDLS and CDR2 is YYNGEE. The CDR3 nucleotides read TGTGCCAGCAGTTACGGACAGGACGGGACTGAAGCTTTCTTT. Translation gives CASSYGQDGTEAFF.

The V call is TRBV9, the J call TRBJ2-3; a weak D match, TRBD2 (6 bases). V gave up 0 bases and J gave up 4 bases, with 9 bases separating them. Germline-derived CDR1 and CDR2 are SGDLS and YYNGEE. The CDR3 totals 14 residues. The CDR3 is CASSVGPGADTQYF. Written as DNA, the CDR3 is TGTGCCAGCAGCGTAGGACCGGGGGCAGATACGCAGTATTTT. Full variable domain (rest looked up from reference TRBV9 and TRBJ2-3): DSGVTQTPKHLITATGQRVTLRCSPRSGDLSVYWYQQSLDQGLQFLIQYYNGEERAKGNILERFSAQQFPDLHSELNLSSLELGDSALYFCASSVGPGADTQYFGPGTRLTVL.

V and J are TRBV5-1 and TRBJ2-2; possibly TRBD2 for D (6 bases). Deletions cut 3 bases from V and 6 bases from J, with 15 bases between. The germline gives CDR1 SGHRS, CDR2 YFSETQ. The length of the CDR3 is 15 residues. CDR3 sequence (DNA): TGCGCCAGCAGCTCTCGGGAAGGAGGGGCCGGGGAGCTGTTTTTT. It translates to CASSSREGGAGELFF.

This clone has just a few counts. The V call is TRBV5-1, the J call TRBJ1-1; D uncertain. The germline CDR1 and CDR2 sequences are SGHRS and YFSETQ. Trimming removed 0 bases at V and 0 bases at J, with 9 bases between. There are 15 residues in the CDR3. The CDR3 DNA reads TGCGCCAGCAGCTTGGTTCGCGCCATGAACACTGAAGCTTTCTTT. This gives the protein CASSLVRAMNTEAFF. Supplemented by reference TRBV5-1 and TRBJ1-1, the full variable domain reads KAGVTQTPRYLIKTRGQQVTLSCSPISGHRSVSWYQQTPGQGLQFLFEYFSETQRNKGNFPGRFSGRQFSNSRSEMNVSTLELGDSALYLCASSLVRAMNTEAFFGQGTRLTVV.

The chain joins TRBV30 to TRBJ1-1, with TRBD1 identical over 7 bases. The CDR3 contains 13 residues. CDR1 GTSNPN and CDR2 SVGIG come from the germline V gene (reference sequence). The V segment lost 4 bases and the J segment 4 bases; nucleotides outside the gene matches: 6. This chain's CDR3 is CAWKWPGGTEAFF. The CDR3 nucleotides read TGTGCCTGGAAGTGGCCAGGGGGCACTGAAGCTTTCTTT. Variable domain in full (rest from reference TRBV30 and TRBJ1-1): SQTIHQWPATLVQPVGSPLSLECTVEGTSNPNLYWYRQAAGRGLQLLFYSVGIGQISSEVPQNLSASRPQDRQFILSSKKLLLSDSGFYLCAWKWPGGTEAFFGQGTRLTVV.

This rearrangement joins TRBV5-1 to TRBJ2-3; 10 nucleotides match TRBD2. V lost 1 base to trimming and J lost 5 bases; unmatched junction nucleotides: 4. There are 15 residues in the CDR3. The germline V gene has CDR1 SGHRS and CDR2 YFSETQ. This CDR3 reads CASSLSGGAGDTQYF. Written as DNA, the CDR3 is TGCGCCAGCAGCTTGAGCGGGGGGGCAGGAGATACGCAGTATTTT.